The 30 T cell receptor beta chains in this list originate from one sample, sequenced in a study of blood T cell repertoires in COVID-19. The table came from immunoSEQ multiplex PCR; TCRdb's copy has only in-frame clones and leaves some out. Counted here are about 75,000 clones, 85% to 90% occurring once; the ten biggest clones make up about 2.7%. Sequenced: peripheral blood. These receptors all come from a human donor in a cohort sampled during active COVID-19.

The rearrangement links TRBV4-3 to TRBJ2-1; 11 nucleotides align to TRBD2. Trimming removed 0 bases from V and 0 bases from J; junction bases left unmatched: 7. This CDR3 has 19 amino acids. The germline gives CDR1 LGHNA, CDR2 YSLEER. The CDR3 region is CASSQDSGLAGYSYNEQFF. As DNA, the CDR3 is TGCGCCAGCAGCCAAGACTCCGGACTAGCGGGTTACTCCTACAATGAGCAGTTCTTC.

This CDR3 reads CASSPGDSVSPSAAQHF. The CDR3 nucleotides are TGTGCCAGCAGCCCGGGGGACAGCGTATCCCCGAGCGCGGCCCAGCATTTT. The chain recombines TRBV4-2 with TRBJ1-5; 7 nucleotides match TRBD1. Germline V gene lookup returns CDR1 LGHNA and CDR2 YNFKEQ. CDR3 length: 17 amino acids. The V and J ends lost 4 bases and 11 bases, in that order; junction bases with no gene match: 20.

The rearrangement uses TRBV15 and TRBJ2-1; possible D gene TRBD2, 5 bases. The CDR3 sequence is 15 residues long. Trimming stripped 3 bases from V and 0 bases from J, with 9 bases between. Germline V lookup: CDR1 LNHNV, CDR2 YYDKDF (reference sequence). The DNA of the CDR3 is TGTGCCACCAGCAGGGCGGGTGACTCCTACAATGAGCAGTTCTTC. The encoded protein is CATSRAGDSYNEQFF. Looking up the rest from reference TRBV15 and TRBJ2-1 gives the full variable domain: DAMVIQNPRYQVTQFGKPVTLSCSQTLNHNVMYWYQQKSSQAPKLLFHYYDKDFNNEADTPDNFQSRRPNTSFCFLDIRSPGLGDTAMYLCATSRAGDSYNEQFFGPGTRLTVL.

The V and J genes are TRBV28 and TRBJ1-2, with 8 bases identical to TRBD1. The CDR3 is made up of 15 amino acids. Trimming at V came to 1 base and at J to 8 bases, leaving 9 bases not matched to a gene. CDR1 MDHEN and CDR2 SYDVKM come from the germline V gene. CDR3 amino acids: CASSLYEQGAQGYTF. The CDR3 DNA reads TGTGCCAGCAGTTTATACGAGCAGGGGGCGCAAGGCTACACCTTC.

This clone showed up just once. This chain joins TRBV7-2 and TRBJ2-2; 8 bases map to TRBD2. Germline lookup yields CDR1 SGHTA and CDR2 FQGNSA. This CDR3 contains 16 residues. The J segment lost 6 bases and the V segment lost 1 base, leaving 7 bases of the junction unmatched. The CDR3 DNA reads as TGTGCCAGCAGCTTAGTGGCCGGGACTAGAGCCGGGGAGCTGTTTTTT. It yields the protein CASSLVAGTRAGELFF.

V gene TRBV18 combines with J gene TRBJ2-3; 12 nucleotides align to TRBD2. CDR3 length: 18 amino acids. V trimming: 4 bases; J trimming: 1 base; junction bases outside the gene matches: 9. The V gene's germline CDR1 is KGHSH and CDR2 LQKENI. Here the CDR3 DNA reads TGTGCCAGCTCACAAGGACTAGCGGGAATCATGCGCACAGATACGCAGTATTTT. This sequence encodes CASSQGLAGIMRTDTQYF. Based on the CDR3 plus reference TRBV18 and TRBJ2-3, the full variable domain is NAGVMQNPRHLVRRRGQEARLRCSPMKGHSHVYWYRQLPEEGLKFMVYLQKENIIDESGMPKERFSAEFPKEGPSILRIQQVVRGDSAAYFCASSQGLAGIMRTDTQYFGPGTRLTVL.

V usage is TRBV9 and J usage is TRBJ2-2; 7 bases agree with TRBD1. CDR1 SGDLS and CDR2 YYNGEE come from the germline V gene. The CDR3 length is 16 residues. V trimming: 1 base; J trimming: 0 bases; junction bases outside the gene matches: 3. The CDR3 region is CASSVSGTANTGELFF. Here the CDR3 DNA reads TGTGCCAGCAGCGTATCGGGGACAGCGAACACCGGGGAGCTGTTTTTT.

The chain joins TRBV24-1 to TRBJ1-2, with 7 bases that match TRBD1. V was clipped by 9 bases and J by 4 bases; unmatched bases: 10. The CDR3 is 14 amino acids. Germline CDR1 reads KGHDR; CDR2 reads SFDVKD. The DNA for the CDR3 is TGTGCCACCTCCCAAACGACAGGGCCCTATGGCTACACCTTC. Its translation is CATSQTTGPYGYTF.

This clone was observed a single time. The chain recombines TRBV7-2 with TRBJ2-5, with TRBD2 identical over 11 bases. Germline V gene sequence: CDR1 SGHTA, CDR2 FQGNSA. Trimming removed 3 bases from V and 4 bases from J; junction bases left unmatched: 4. There are 15 residues in the CDR3. The CDR3 loop is CASSFSGGARETQYF. For the CDR3, the DNA is TGTGCCAGCAGCTTTAGCGGGGGGGCCCGAGAGACCCAGTACTTC.

The chain joins TRBV29-1 to TRBJ1-1; D might be TRBD1 (6 bases). Trimming took off 7 bases at V and 5 bases at J, with 17 bases between the two ends. The CDR3 loop spans 13 amino acids. Germline V gene lookup returns CDR1 SQVTM and CDR2 ANQGSEA. The CDR3 reads CSGPTGRGTEAFF. In nucleotides, the CDR3 is TGCAGCGGCCCTACAGGGAGAGGAACTGAAGCTTTCTTT.

The chain uses TRBV4-2 and TRBJ2-1; D is ambiguous. The CDR3 consists of 16 residues. Trimming cost V 1 base and J 4 bases, with 14 bases left between them. Germline V gene sequence: CDR1 LGHNA, CDR2 YNFKEQ. DNA for the CDR3: TGTGCCAGCAGCCAAGGAACGAGTCTTCATTACAATGAGCAGTTCTTC. Translation: CASSQGTSLHYNEQFF.

V usage is TRBV11-2 and J usage is TRBJ2-5, with D tentatively TRBD2 (7 bases). Trimming stripped 3 bases from V and 5 bases from J, with 16 bases between. Germline CDR1 is SGHAT and CDR2 is FQNNGV. The CDR3 has 15 residues. The CDR3 nucleotides are TGTGCCAGCAGCTTTATAGGGGGGGGCTGGGAGACCCAGTACTTC. Translated, it gives CASSFIGGGWETQYF.

The chain links TRBV9 to TRBJ1-1, with D perhaps TRBD1 (5 bases). The germline gives CDR1 SGDLS, CDR2 YYNGEE. With 4 bases removed from V and 3 bases from J, the gap between germline ends came to 10 bases. The CDR3 length is 13 residues. CDR3 bases: TGTGCCAGCAGCACGGGGGGATACACTGAAGCTTTCTTT. Translating it yields CASSTGGYTEAFF.

The chain has TRBV5-1 and TRBJ2-7, with D maybe TRBD2 (5 bases). Deletions cut 0 bases from V and 5 bases from J, with 12 bases between. The germline V gene has CDR1 SGHRS and CDR2 YFSETQ. The CDR3 sequence is 14 residues long. The CDR3 DNA reads TGCGCCAGCAGCTTGGGTGAGGGTTTCAACGAGCAGTACTTC. Its protein product is CASSLGEGFNEQYF. Using reference TRBV5-1 and TRBJ2-7 for the parts outside the CDR3, the full variable domain is KAGVTQTPRYLIKTRGQQVTLSCSPISGHRSVSWYQQTPGQGLQFLFEYFSETQRNKGNFPGRFSGRQFSNSRSEMNVSTLELGDSALYLCASSLGEGFNEQYFGPGTRLTVT.

This clone was seen only a few times. The rearrangement uses TRBV3-1 (or the pseudogene TRBV3-2) and TRBJ2-7, with 8 positions matching TRBD1. This CDR3 has 14 residues. V lost 3 bases to trimming and J lost 6 bases; unmatched junction nucleotides: 7. Germline V gene data show CDR1 as LGHDT and CDR2 as YNNKEL (reference sequence). The CDR3 reads CASSQIRQGSEQYF. In DNA, the CDR3 is TGTGCCAGCAGCCAGATCCGACAGGGGAGCGAGCAGTACTTC.

J is TRBJ1-1 and V is TRBV4-1; 7 bases match TRBD1. CDR3 length: 15 amino acids. Germline V CDR1 and CDR2: MGHRA, YSYEKL. Trimming cost V 1 base and J 0 bases; bases outside gene matches: 2. The CDR3 DNA follows: TGCGCCAGCAGCCAAGTAGGGACAGTGAACACTGAAGCTTTCTTT. The encoded protein is CASSQVGTVNTEAFF.

This clone has a handful of counts. This sequence joins TRBV28 and TRBJ1-6; D is perhaps TRBD1 (6 bases). Looked up from germline, CDR1 is MDHEN and CDR2 is SYDVKM. This CDR3 contains 16 residues. The germline V and J ends were trimmed by 6 bases and 0 bases, with 12 bases remaining between them. Here the CDR3 DNA reads TGTGCCAGCAGGGTCAGGGGAAGCTCCTATAATTCACCCCTCCACTTT. Its protein product is CASRVRGSSYNSPLHF.

The chain combines TRBV5-1 with TRBJ2-7; TRBD1 matches at 7 bases. The CDR3 spans 15 residues. The junction had 13 bases not matched to a gene; V was cut back by 6 bases and J by 4 bases. Per the germline V gene, CDR1 is SGHRS and CDR2 is YFSETQ. The CDR3 region has the DNA TGCGCCAGCATATCCCCGACAGGGAGAGAATACGAGCAGTACTTC. This sequence encodes CASISPTGREYEQYF.

The rearrangement joins TRBV6-4 to TRBJ1-1, with 7 bases that match TRBD1. The CDR3 totals 14 residues. Germline assignment: CDR1 MRHNA and CDR2 SNTAGT. The J segment lost 3 bases and the V segment lost 0 bases, leaving 1 base of the junction unmatched. The CDR3 DNA sequence: TGTGCCAGCAGTGACTCAACAGGGGACACTGAAGCTTTCTTT. It is translated as CASSDSTGDTEAFF.

The rearrangement uses TRBV27 and TRBJ1-6; tentatively, D is TRBD1 (6 bases). The CDR3 runs 17 residues. Trimming left V 6 bases short and J 6 bases short, with 21 bases between. Germline CDR1 and CDR2: MNHEY and SMNVEV (reference sequence). The CDR3 sequence is CASRTPMSGASNSPLHF. The CDR3 DNA reads as TGTGCCAGCAGGACCCCCATGTCAGGGGCTTCTAATTCACCCCTCCACTTT.

The chain carries TRBV28 and TRBJ2-4; TRBD2 matches 8 bases. After removal of 5 bases from V and 2 bases from J, the junction contained 11 bases not matched to a gene. The CDR3 loop spans 17 amino acids. Germline CDR1 and CDR2: MDHEN and SYDVKM. The CDR3 DNA reads as TGTGCCAGCAGTAGCCCGGAGCGGGAGTTAACCAAAAACATTCAGTACTTC. Amino acid sequence: CASSSPERELTKNIQYF.

This sequence joins TRBV5-5 and TRBJ1-2; possible D gene TRBD1, 5 bases. The V and J ends lost 7 bases and 4 bases respectively, with 11 bases between them. The CDR3 covers 12 residues. CDR1 and CDR2 (germline): SGHKS, YYEKEE (reference sequence). Written as DNA, the CDR3 is TGTGCCAGCGAAGGGGATGCCTATGGCTACACCTTC. Amino acids: CASEGDAYGYTF.

The V and J genes are TRBV5-4 and TRBJ1-2; TRBD1 agrees at 8 bases. J lost 4 bases, V lost 0 bases, and 8 bases had no gene match. Germline CDR1 SGHNT, CDR2 YYREEE (reference sequence). This CDR3 has 16 residues. CDR3 nucleotides: TGTGCCAGCAGCTTGGCCGGGACAGGACTACTCTATGGCTACACCTTC. Its translation is CASSLAGTGLLYGYTF.

V is TRBV2 and J is TRBJ1-1; 8 nucleotides agree with TRBD1. This CDR3 is built from 13 residues. V lost 8 bases and J lost 7; bases outside the gene matches: 9. Germline loops: CDR1 SNHLY, CDR2 FYNNEI. This CDR3 is CASLQGEYNEAFF. CDR3 in DNA: TGTGCCAGCCTACAGGGGGAATATAATGAAGCTTTCTTT.

This clone was observed a handful of times. The chain couples TRBV18 to TRBJ2-1; 9 bases are shared with TRBD2. Per the germline V gene, CDR1 is KGHSH and CDR2 is LQKENI. Unmatched junction bases numbered 5, after V lost 1 base and J lost 4 bases. The CDR3 runs to 16 residues. CDR3 in amino acids: CASSPLSGSMYNEQFF. CDR3 DNA: TGTGCCAGCTCACCACTTAGCGGGAGTATGTACAATGAGCAGTTCTTC.

The J gene is TRBJ2-1, the V gene TRBV7-6, with TRBD2 matching 8 bases. CDR3 size: 15 residues. Unmatched junction bases numbered 3, after V lost 5 bases and J lost 0 bases. Germline CDR1 SGHVS, CDR2 FNYEAQ. CDR3 in amino acids: CASSQSGSSYNEQFF. CDR3 coding DNA: TGTGCCAGCAGCCAGAGCGGGAGCTCCTACAATGAGCAGTTCTTC.

The rearrangement uses TRBV7-2 and TRBJ1-1, with 8 bases matching TRBD1. The CDR3 contains 14 residues. CDR1 SGHTA and CDR2 FQGNSA come from the germline V gene. V was clipped by 5 bases and J by 5 bases; unmatched bases: 7. The CDR3 DNA reads TGTGCCAGCAGCCTCCAGGGGGCTGGGACTGAAGCTTTCTTT. Its translation is CASSLQGAGTEAFF.

The V call is TRBV10-1, the J call TRBJ1-1; D remains unclear. Per the germline V gene, CDR1 is WNHNN and CDR2 is SYGVQD (reference sequence). The CDR3 loop spans 12 amino acids. Between the trimmed V and J ends, which lost 0 bases and 8 bases, there was a span of 7 bases. This CDR3 is CASSESGREAFF. The CDR3 nucleotides are TGCGCCAGCAGTGAGTCGGGCAGAGAAGCTTTCTTT.

This chain joins TRBV4-2 and TRBJ2-5; D might be TRBD2 (5 bases). Trimming cost V 0 bases and J 0 bases, with 8 bases left between them. Looked up from germline, CDR1 is LGHNA and CDR2 is YNFKEQ. The CDR3 has 15 amino acids. This CDR3 is CASSQERGHQETQYF. CDR3 nucleotide sequence: TGTGCCAGCAGCCAAGAACGCGGGCACCAAGAGACCCAGTACTTC.

This chain connects TRBV19 to TRBJ1-2, with a weak D call TRBD1 (5 bases). The V end lost 6 bases, the J end lost 4 bases, and 18 bases lay between the germline ends. CDR3 length: 15 amino acids. Germline lookup yields CDR1 LNHDA and CDR2 SQIVND (reference sequence). CDR3 bases: TGTGCCAGTAGCCGAGCAGGGTCCCTGGGCTATGGCTACACCTTC. Protein product: CASSRAGSLGYGYTF.